Presented here are 13 T cell receptor beta chains from one specimen sequenced in a study of shared clonotypes between healthy human individuals. This table comes from immunoSEQ multiplex PCR, and its TCRdb copy is limited to in-frame clones, with some not included. The sample comprises under 1,900,000 clones, approximately 98.5% of which are singletons, and roughly 0.35% rests with the top ten. Specimen: naive CD4+ T cells sorted from blood. Subset given: CD45RA+ positively selected. The source is a man aged 25-45 years in good health.

J is TRBJ2-7 and V is TRBV6-6; 13 bases line up with TRBD2. V trimming: 6 bases; J trimming: 6 bases; junction bases outside the gene matches: 8. The germline CDR1 and CDR2 sequences are MNHNY and SVGAGI (reference sequence). The CDR3 runs to 15 residues. Here the CDR3 reads CASSPLLAGGSEQYF. The CDR3 nucleotides are TGTGCCAGCAGCCCCCTACTAGCGGGAGGGTCCGAGCAGTACTTC.

This chain's CDR3 is CASSLTDYSEQYF. As DNA, the CDR3 is TGCGCCAGCAGCCTCACGGACTATTCCGAGCAGTACTTC. The V call is TRBV4-1, the J call TRBJ2-7; D is perhaps TRBD2 (6 bases). V was shortened by 4 bases and J by 6 bases, with 13 bases between the two germline ends. Germline CDR1 and CDR2: MGHRA and YSYEKL. The CDR3 consists of 13 residues.

The J gene is TRBJ2-3, the V gene TRBV5-6, with D tentatively TRBD2 (6 bases). This CDR3 has 13 residues. Per germline, CDR1 SGHDT and CDR2 YYEEEE. V gave up 4 bases and J gave up 13 bases, with 19 bases separating them. CDR3 loop: CASSLPEGGLEYF. For the CDR3, the DNA is TGTGCCAGCAGCCTGCCGGAGGGCGGATTGGAGTATTTT.

This clone was counted a single time. V gene TRBV6-5 combines with J gene TRBJ1-2, with TRBD1 matching 9 bases. This CDR3 has 14 amino acids. V shed 4 bases, J shed 4 bases, and the junction held 4 bases outside the gene matches. The V gene's germline CDR1 is MNHEY and CDR2 SVGAGI. The CDR3 region is CASSSDRGIYGYTF. The CDR3 DNA reads TGTGCCAGCAGTTCTGACAGGGGGATCTATGGCTACACCTTC.

The chain joins TRBV29-1 to TRBJ2-1; tentative D call: TRBD2 (5 bases). Germline V gene lookup returns CDR1 SQVTM and CDR2 ANQGSEA. The V end was cut by 5 bases, the J end by 1 base, with 9 bases between. This CDR3 has 13 amino acids. The CDR3 reads CSVISESYNEQFF. The CDR3 coding sequence is TGCAGCGTTATTAGCGAGTCCTACAATGAGCAGTTCTTC.

This chain uses TRBV28 with TRBJ2-5; maybe TRBD2 (6 bases). V was cut by 3 bases and J by 5 bases, with 13 bases left in between. Germline V gene data show CDR1 as MDHEN and CDR2 as SYDVKM. This CDR3 has 14 amino acids. CDR3 sequence reads: CASSLVQGGETQYF. The CDR3 nucleotides are TGTGCCAGCAGTTTGGTTCAGGGAGGCGAGACCCAGTACTTC.

The genes are TRBV30 and TRBJ1-1, with D unresolved. CDR1 is GTSNPN and CDR2 is SVGIG in the germline V gene (reference sequence). The CDR3 is 12 amino acids. Deletions cut 0 bases from V and 5 bases from J, with 7 bases between. CDR3 residues: CAWSVAQTEAFF. CDR3 in DNA: TGTGCCTGGAGTGTAGCTCAGACTGAAGCTTTCTTT. Full variable domain (missing parts from reference TRBV30 and TRBJ1-1): SQTIHQWPATLVQPVGSPLSLECTVEGTSNPNLYWYRQAAGRGLQLLFYSVGIGQISSEVPQNLSASRPQDRQFILSSKKLLLSDSGFYLCAWSVAQTEAFFGQGTRLTVV.

The rearrangement uses TRBV19 and TRBJ2-7; the D call may be TRBD1 or TRBD2 (5 bases each). The CDR3 runs 14 residues. V lost 6 bases to trimming and J lost 2 bases, with 14 bases between them. Germline V lookup: CDR1 LNHDA, CDR2 SQIVND (reference sequence). Here the CDR3 reads CASRGTGSTYEQYF. Here the CDR3 DNA reads TGTGCCAGTAGGGGGACCGGATCTACCTACGAGCAGTACTTC.

This chain joins TRBV5-1 and TRBJ2-5; 7 bases match TRBD1. The V gene's germline CDR1 is SGHRS and CDR2 YFSETQ. The V gene end was trimmed by 1 base and the J gene end by 6 bases; junction bases not matched to a gene: 6. The CDR3 contains 14 residues. DNA of the CDR3: TGCGCCAGCAGCTTGTCAAGGGGGCAACAGACCCAGTACTTC. Translated: CASSLSRGQQTQYF.

This clone was seen once. V usage is TRBV15 and J usage is TRBJ2-7, with 9 bases lining up with TRBD1. This CDR3 comprises 15 residues. CDR1 and CDR2 (germline): LNHNV, YYDKDF (reference sequence). V lost 1 base, J lost 3 bases, and 4 bases stayed unmatched. Here the CDR3 reads CATSRGGTGNYEQYF. The CDR3 DNA sequence: TGTGCCACCAGCAGAGGGGGGACAGGGAACTACGAGCAGTACTTC.

V gene TRBV11-3 combines with J gene TRBJ2-2; a weak D match, TRBD1 (5 bases). The V end lost 1 base, the J end lost 6 bases, and 15 bases lay between the germline ends. CDR3 length equals 16 residues. Germline lookup yields CDR1 SGHNT and CDR2 YENEEA. CDR3 in amino acids: CASSLGFLQGAGELFF. The CDR3 region has the DNA TGTGCCAGCAGCTTAGGATTCTTGCAGGGTGCCGGGGAGCTGTTTTTT.

This clone was observed once. V usage is TRBV5-4 and J usage is TRBJ2-1; TRBD2 agrees at 10 bases. Germline CDR1 is SGHNT and CDR2 is YYREEE (reference sequence). The CDR3 is 19 amino acids. The V and J ends lost 0 bases and 7 bases, in that order; junction bases with no gene match: 16. The CDR3 is CASSLAGWDSGRTWNEQFF. CDR3 nucleotides: TGTGCCAGCAGCTTGGCCGGGTGGGATAGCGGGAGGACCTGGAATGAGCAGTTCTTC.

This chain links TRBV18 with TRBJ1-1, with D maybe TRBD1 (5 bases). Germline loops: CDR1 KGHSH, CDR2 LQKENI. Trimming left V 1 base short and J 0 bases short, with 15 bases between. The length of the CDR3 is 17 residues. In nucleotides, the CDR3 is TGTGCCAGCTCACCACTGAAGGGGAACCCCATGAACACTGAAGCTTTCTTT. This translates into CASSPLKGNPMNTEAFF.